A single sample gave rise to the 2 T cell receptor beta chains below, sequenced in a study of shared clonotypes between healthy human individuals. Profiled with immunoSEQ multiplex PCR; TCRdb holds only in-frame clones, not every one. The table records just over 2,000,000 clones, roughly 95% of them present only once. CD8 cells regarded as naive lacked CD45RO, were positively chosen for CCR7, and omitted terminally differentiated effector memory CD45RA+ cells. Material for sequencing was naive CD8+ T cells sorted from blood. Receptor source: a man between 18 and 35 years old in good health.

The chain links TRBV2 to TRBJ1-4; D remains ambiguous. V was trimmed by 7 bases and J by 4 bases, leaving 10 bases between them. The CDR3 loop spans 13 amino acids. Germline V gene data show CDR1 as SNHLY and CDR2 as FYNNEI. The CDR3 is CASKDQLNEKLFF. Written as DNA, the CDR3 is TGTGCCAGCAAGGATCAGCTTAATGAAAAACTGTTTTTT.

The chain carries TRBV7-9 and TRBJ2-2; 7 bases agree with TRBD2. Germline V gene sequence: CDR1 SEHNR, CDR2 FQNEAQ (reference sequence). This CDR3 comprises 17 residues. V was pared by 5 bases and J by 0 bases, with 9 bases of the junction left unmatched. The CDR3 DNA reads TGTGCCAGCAGCGCCCCAACTAGCGAGCCGAACACCGGGGAGCTGTTTTTT. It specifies CASSAPTSEPNTGELFF.